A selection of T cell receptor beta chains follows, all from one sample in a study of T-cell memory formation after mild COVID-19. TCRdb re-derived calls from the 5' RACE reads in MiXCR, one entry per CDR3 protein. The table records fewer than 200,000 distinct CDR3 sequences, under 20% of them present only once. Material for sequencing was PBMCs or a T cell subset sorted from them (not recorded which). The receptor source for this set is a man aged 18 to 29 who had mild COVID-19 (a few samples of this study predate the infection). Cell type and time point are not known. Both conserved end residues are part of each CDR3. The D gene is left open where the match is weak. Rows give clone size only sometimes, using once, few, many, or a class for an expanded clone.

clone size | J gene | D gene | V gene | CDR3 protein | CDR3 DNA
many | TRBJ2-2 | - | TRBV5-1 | CASSTQFTGELFF | TGCGCCAGCAGCACACAGTTCACCGGGGAGCTGTTTTTT
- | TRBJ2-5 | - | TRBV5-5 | CASRFEETQYF | TGTGCCAGCCGATTCGAAGAGACCCAGTACTTC
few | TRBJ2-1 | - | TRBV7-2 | CASSLAQGYEQFF | TGTGCCAGCAGCTTAGCACAGGGTTATGAGCAGTTCTTC
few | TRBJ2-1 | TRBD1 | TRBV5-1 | CASSLGTGISYNEQFF | TGCGCCAGCAGCTTGGGGACAGGGATATCCTACAATGAGCAGTTCTTC
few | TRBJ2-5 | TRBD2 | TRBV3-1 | CASSLGTSGAVTQYF | TGTGCCAGCAGCCTCGGGACTAGCGGGGCCGTGACCCAGTACTTC
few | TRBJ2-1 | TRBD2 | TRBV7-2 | CASSSPVGTSGYNEQFF | TGTGCCAGCAGCTCCCCGGTCGGGACTAGCGGATACAATGAGCAGTTCTTC
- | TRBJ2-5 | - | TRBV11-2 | CASTPPTEQTQYF | TGTGCCAGCACCCCGCCGACGGAGCAGACCCAGTACTTC
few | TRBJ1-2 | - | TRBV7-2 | CASSLKAGSGYTF | TGTGCCAGCAGCCTTAAAGCGGGGTCGGGCTACACCTTC
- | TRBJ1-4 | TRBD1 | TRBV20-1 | CSAQDRVGGEKLFF | TGCAGTGCTCAAGACAGGGTTGGGGGTGAAAAACTGTTTTTT
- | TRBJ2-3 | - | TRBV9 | CASSPDGADTQYF | TGTGCCAGCAGCCCGGACGGGGCTGATACGCAGTATTTT
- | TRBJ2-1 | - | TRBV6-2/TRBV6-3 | CASSSRPRDLLNEQFF | TGTGCCAGCAGTAGCCGCCCCAGGGACCTATTGAATGAGCAGTTCTTC
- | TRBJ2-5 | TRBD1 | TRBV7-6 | CASSSGQGASETQYF | TGTGCCAGCAGCTCCGGACAGGGGGCATCGGAGACCCAGTACTTC
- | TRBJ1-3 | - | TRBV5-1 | CASSLRPDSGNTIYF | TGCGCCAGCAGCTTGCGCCCCGACTCTGGAAACACCATATATTTT
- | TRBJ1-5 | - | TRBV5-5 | CASSLGSYWANQPQHF | TGTGCCAGCAGCTTGGGATCTTACTGGGCCAATCAGCCCCAGCATTTT
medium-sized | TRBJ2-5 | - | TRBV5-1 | CASSSGGTGGLQETQYF | TGCGCCAGCAGCTCCGGGGGGACAGGAGGGCTCCAAGAGACCCAGTACTTC
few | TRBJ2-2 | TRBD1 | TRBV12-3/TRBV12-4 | CASSRTGENGGELFF | TGTGCCAGCAGCCGGACAGGGGAGAATGGCGGGGAGCTGTTTTTT
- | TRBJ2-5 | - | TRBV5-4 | CASSFKGPQETQYF | TGTGCCAGCAGCTTCAAGGGGCCCCAAGAGACCCAGTACTTC
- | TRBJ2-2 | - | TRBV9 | CASSVRERANTGELFF | TGTGCCAGCAGCGTACGCGAGCGGGCAAACACCGGGGAGCTGTTTTTT
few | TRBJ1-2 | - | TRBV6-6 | CASSYTSGPHAYGYTF | TGTGCCAGCAGTTACACCTCCGGGCCGCATGCCTATGGCTACACCTTC
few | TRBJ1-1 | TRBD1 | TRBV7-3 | CASSRDRGAHEAFF | TGTGCCAGCAGCAGGGACAGGGGCGCTCATGAAGCTTTCTTT
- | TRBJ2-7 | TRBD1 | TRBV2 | CASSEDRGYEQYF | TGTGCCAGCAGTGAGGACAGGGGATACGAGCAGTACTTC
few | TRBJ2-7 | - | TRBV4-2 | CASSQEAPGEQYF | TGTGCCAGCAGCCAAGAGGCGCCGGGAGAGCAGTACTTC
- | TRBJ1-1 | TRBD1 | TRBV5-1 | CASSITGGGTEAFF | TGCGCCAGCAGCATAACAGGGGGCGGCACTGAAGCTTTCTTT
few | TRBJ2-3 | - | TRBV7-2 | CATSQDRADTQYF | TGTGCCACCTCGCAGGACCGCGCAGATACGCAGTATTTT
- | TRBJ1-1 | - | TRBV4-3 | CVDSQDRNTEAFF | TGCGTTGACAGCCAAGATCGGAACACTGAAGCTTTCTTT
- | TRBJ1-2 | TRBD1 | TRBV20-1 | CSARGGQGVYGYTF | TGCAGTGCTAGGGGGGGACAGGGGGTATATGGCTACACCTTC
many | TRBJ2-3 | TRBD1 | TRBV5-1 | CASRGTGGSDTQYF | TGCGCCAGCAGGGGGACAGGGGGATCAGATACGCAGTATTTT
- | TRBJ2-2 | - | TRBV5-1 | CASSLAVQVNTGELFF | TGCGCCAGCAGCTTGGCCGTGCAAGTGAACACCGGGGAGCTGTTTTTT
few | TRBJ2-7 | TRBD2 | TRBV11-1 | CASSPPPNSGTNYEQYF | TGTGCCAGCAGCCCACCCCCCAACTCCGGGACTAACTACGAGCAGTACTTC
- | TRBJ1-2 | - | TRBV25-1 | CASRTGSGLCHF | TGTGCCAGCAGGACTGGGAGCGGACTGTGTCACTTC
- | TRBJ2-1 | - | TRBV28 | CASSLEGGEQFF | TGTGCCAGCAGTTTAGAGGGGGGTGAGCAGTTCTTC
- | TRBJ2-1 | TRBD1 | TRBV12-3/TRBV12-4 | CASSLMTTGDEQFF | TGTGCCAGCAGTTTAATGACGACAGGGGATGAGCAGTTCTTC
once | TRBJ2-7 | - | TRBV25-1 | CASSERNPYEQYF | TGTGCCAGCAGTGAACGGAACCCCTACGAGCAGTACTTC
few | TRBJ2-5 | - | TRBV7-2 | CASSLLVTGETQYF | TGTGCCAGCAGCTTACTTGTGACGGGAGAGACCCAGTACTTC
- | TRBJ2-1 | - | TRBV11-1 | CASSLAGIQFF | TGTGCCAGCAGCTTAGCGGGAATTCAGTTCTTC
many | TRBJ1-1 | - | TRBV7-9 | CASSPGTPGTEAFF | TGTGCCAGCAGCCCAGGGACCCCGGGCACTGAAGCTTTCTTT
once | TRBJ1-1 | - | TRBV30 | CAWTRNTEAFF | TGTGCCTGGACCAGAAACACTGAAGCTTTCTTT
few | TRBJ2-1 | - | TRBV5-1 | CASSLVVNEQFF | TGCGCCAGCAGCTTGGTGGTCAATGAGCAGTTCTTC
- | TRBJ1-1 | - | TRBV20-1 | CSGPRQVNTEAFF | TGCAGTGGGCCCCGGCAAGTGAACACTGAAGCTTTCTTT
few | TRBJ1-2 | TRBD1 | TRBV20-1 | CSASRTGTNYGYTF | TGCAGTGCTTCTCGGACAGGAACTAACTATGGCTACACCTTC
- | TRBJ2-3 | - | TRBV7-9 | CASRPGGGTTDTQYF | TGTGCCAGCCGACCTGGTGGAGGGACTACAGATACGCAGTATTTT
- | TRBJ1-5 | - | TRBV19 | CASSMDGVSNQPQHF | TGTGCCAGTAGTATGGACGGGGTGAGCAATCAGCCCCAGCATTTT
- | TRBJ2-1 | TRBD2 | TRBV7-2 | CASSLLAGIYNEQFF | TGTGCCAGCAGCCTCCTAGCGGGTATCTACAATGAGCAGTTCTTC
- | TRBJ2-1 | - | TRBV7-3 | CAPAVEQFF | TGTGCCCCTGCGGTGGAGCAGTTCTTC
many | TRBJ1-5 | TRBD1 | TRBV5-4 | CASSQGGAGQPQHF | TGTGCCAGCAGCCAAGGGGGCGCGGGTCAGCCCCAGCATTTT
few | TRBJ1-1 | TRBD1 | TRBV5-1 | CASSGQGARDTEAFF | TGCGCCAGCAGCGGACAGGGGGCGCGGGACACTGAAGCTTTCTTT
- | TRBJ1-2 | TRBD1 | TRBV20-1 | CSARPGQGVGGYTF | TGCAGTGCTAGACCGGGACAGGGGGTCGGTGGCTACACCTTC
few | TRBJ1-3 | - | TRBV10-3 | CASEGSSGNTIYF | TGTGCCAGCGAGGGGTCCTCTGGAAACACCATATATTTT
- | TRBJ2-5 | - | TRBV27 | CASKTMAVQETQYF | TGTGCCAGCAAAACGATGGCAGTCCAAGAGACCCAGTACTTC
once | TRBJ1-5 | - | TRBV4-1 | CASSQVRGSSNQPQHF | TGCGCCAGCAGCCAAGTTAGGGGGAGTAGCAATCAGCCCCAGCATTTT
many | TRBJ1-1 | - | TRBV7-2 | CASSSSGLTEAFF | TGTGCCAGCAGCAGCAGCGGTCTCACTGAAGCTTTCTTT
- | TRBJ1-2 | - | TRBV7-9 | CASSPSDRYTF | TGTGCCAGCAGCCCGAGTGACCGCTACACCTTC
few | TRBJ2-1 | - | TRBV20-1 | CSATGRYNEQFF | TGCAGTGCGACGGGACGGTACAATGAGCAGTTCTTC
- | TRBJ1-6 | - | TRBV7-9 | CASSFHSYNSPLHF | TGTGCCAGCAGCTTTCACTCCTATAATTCACCCCTCCACTTT
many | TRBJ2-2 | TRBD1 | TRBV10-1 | CASSESWTGNTGELFF | TGCGCCAGCAGTGAGTCGTGGACAGGGAACACCGGGGAGCTGTTTTTT